This T cell receptor beta chain is from a study of T cell clusters in autoimmune cytopenias. TRB was amplified from approximately 250 ng of peripheral blood genomic DNA per sample. TRB rearrangements were amplified by touch-down multiplex PCR with mixed TRB-A/B primers. TCRdb reanalyzed the multiplex PCR reads, giving one entry per CDR3 protein sequence and no DNA. The table gives about 15,000 distinct CDR3 sequences; the top ten clones make up around 3.3% of it. This sample was shared with a second study, whose subject was T cell repertoires in aging, cancer and after chemotherapy.

The origin of this receptor is a human donor in good health. The specimen sequenced was peripheral blood.

CDR3 residues: CAASKTYEQYF. This chain links TRBV30 with TRBJ2-7. The CDR3 is 11 amino acids. Germline V lookup: CDR1 GTSNPN, CDR2 SVGIG (reference sequence).